Included here is one TCR beta chain sequence, with context. At least ten counts were recorded for this clonotype. Its antigen is currently not known. Base qualities are not provided; no much larger clone lies one nucleotide away. Library preparation used 5' RACE. These reads were obtained on a NextSeq 500. The TCR library protocol attached a unique molecular identifier to each TCR cDNA molecule to allow correction of PCR and sequencing errors. The original methods were these. TCR identification, UMI-based error correction and CDR3 extraction were performed with Decombinator tools. TCRs above a frequency of 2 per 1,000, corresponding to the top 1% of the tumor frequency distribution, were defined as expanded. Renyi diversity was computed with the R vegan package after each repertoire had been subsampled 100 times to 5,000 TCRs. CDR3 similarity networks were constructed using string-kernel similarity of amino acid triplets, with links drawn between CDR3s whose pairwise similarity was above 0.82. Through fastp at Q25 and MiXCR, TCRdb rebuilt clones from the public reads, retaining in-frame beta chains. A single entry per CDR3 protein holds the most common genes and DNA from its merged rows. The V and J calls follow TCRdb's processing rather than the paper's. Present in this sample are 20,000 or so distinct CDR3 sequences, 10% of which were seen just once. The ten largest make up 30% to 45% of the sample.

The data originate from a study of spatial heterogeneity in lung cancer (dated by TCRdb to between 2018 and 2020). Study-level background: Donors were around 71 patients with early-stage, untreated non-small cell lung cancer from the lung TRACERx cohort. Nonsynonymous mutation counts, determined by whole-exome sequencing of tumor tissue, were related to TCR repertoire features. At surgery, both alpha and beta chains were TCR-sequenced in over 200 tumor regions, roughly 64 matched nontumor lung samples and a few dozen PBMC samples. Beta-chain transcripts were consistently detected in greater numbers than alpha-chain transcripts, which likely reflects a higher abundance of beta-chain transcripts. In non-small cell lung cancer, the study quantitatively compared TCR alpha and beta repertoires across several tumor regions, matched nontumor lung, and blood. Follow-up PBMC samples were sequenced whenever available, and the median time to follow-up was two to three years after resection. In the raw uncorrected reads, each unique combination of TCR and UMI appeared more than ten times on average.

The sample's time point label, decoded: blood at routine non-recurrence follow-up after resection. Whole RNA extracted from tumor and nontumor lung tissue, or from cryopreserved PBMC samples, was used for TCR sequencing without cell sorting. Only patients with enough RNA available from two or more tumor regions were chosen for TCR sequencing. What the study reported, not specific to this receptor: Only around 14 patients were included in the comparisons of baseline and follow-up blood repertoires. Additional single-cell paired TCR alpha and beta sequencing was considered necessary to confirm, at a functional level, the hypothesis that regional TCRs recognize regional mutations. Ubiquitous expanded tumor TCRs showed up in blood more often at tumor resection than at routine follow-up.

V lost 5 bases and J lost 1 base, and the count of bases not matched to a germline gene is 2. Looking up the germline V gene yields CDR1 SGHTA and CDR2 FQGNSA. Reading from cysteine to phenylalanine, the CDR3 counts 14 amino acids. CDR3 DNA is the only sequence kept; it has 42 bases, read in frame from the first base. Source: PBMCs, taken at follow-up. The source is a female donor with early-stage non-small cell lung cancer. The rearrangement combines TRBV7-2 with TRBJ2-7, with 10 junctional bases fitting TRBD2. The CDR3 protein sequence reads: CASSNSGGSYEQYF. DNA sequence: TGTGCCAGCAGCAATAGCGGGGGGTCCTACGAGCAGTACTTC.